Listed here are 18 T cell receptor beta chains from one sample, sequenced in a study of tumor-infiltrating lymphocytes in primary liver carcinoma. The investigators made TCR beta cDNA from roughly 460 ng total RNA, using a constant-region primer. ARM-PCR was slightly modified, and three nested multiplex PCR rounds with it gave rise to the TCR beta libraries. Amplification in the first two PCR rounds was performed using TRBV1-TRBV30 forward primers and a C-beta reverse primer for 10 cycles each. From the multiplex PCR reads, TCRdb called clonotypes with MiXCR, one entry per CDR3 protein. The repertoire holds 80,000 or so distinct CDR3 sequences, with about two thirds as singletons. Co-extracting RNA and DNA was done with about 20-33 mg of unsorted bulk tissue as input. Sequences were obtained from liver tumor tissue from sampling region 4. This sample's subset: tumor region T4, right-lateral pole. The source is a woman aged 55 to 70 with primary liver carcinoma and hepatitis B virus infection.

Concerning this clonotype itself: The CDR3 carries no conserved terminal phenylalanine or tryptophan, so it likely arises from a read error. The rearrangement links TRBV29-1 to TRBJ1-1, with D perhaps TRBD1 (5 bases). CDR3 length equals 10 residues. Germline CDR1 and CDR2: SQVTM and ANQGSEA. With 7 bases removed from V and 8 bases from J, the gap between germline ends came to 11 bases. CDR3 loop: CSGGHEEAFS. The CDR3 DNA reads TGCAGCGGAGGACACGAGGAAGCTTTCTCT.

In the case of this clonotype: This may be a read error: a much more frequent sequence differs by one nucleotide. The CDR3 carries no conserved terminal phenylalanine or tryptophan, so it likely arises from a read error. The chain couples TRBV11-2 to TRBJ2-5; D remains unclear. Trimming took 6 bases from V and 6 from J, leaving 8 bases between them. The CDR3 totals 11 residues. The germline V gene has CDR1 SGHAT and CDR2 FQNNGV. The CDR3 coding sequence is TGTGCCAGCAGTTTCAGGCAGACCCAGTACTCC. Residues: CASSFRQTQYS.

Regarding this clonotype: This likely comes from a read error, as the CDR3 has no conserved phenylalanine or tryptophan at its end. It is unclear where the CDR3 begins or ends on the DNA, so no DNA is shown, and the CDR3 is as TCRdb lists it. This chain links TRBV11-3 with TRBJ2-1; TRBD1, as called in the table, went unchecked against the DNA. The CDR3 is made up of 13 amino acids, end residues included. Germline assignment: CDR1 SGHNT and CDR2 YENEEA. The CDR3 protein is CASSAGGYNELFL.

The CDR3 nucleotides read TGCAGCGTTGCAGGCCCGCACGAGGCTTTCTTT. Its protein is CSVAGPHEAFF. The rearrangement links TRBV29-1 to TRBJ1-1; no clear D. V shed 4 bases and J shed 11 bases, with 14 bases lying between them. The CDR3 spans 11 residues. The germline V gene encodes CDR1 SQVTM and CDR2 ANQGSEA.

About this clonotype itself: The conserved closing phenylalanine or tryptophan is absent in this CDR3, likely reflecting a read error. The CDR3 nucleotides are TGTGTCAGGAGTTTGAACCCGTTCACTGAAGCTTTCGTT. This sequence encodes CVRSLNPFTEAFV. V is TRBV6-5 and J is TRBJ1-1; D gene ambiguous. Germline V gene lookup returns CDR1 MNHEY and CDR2 SVGAGI. The CDR3 covers 13 residues.

As to this clonotype: This CDR3 fails to terminate in the conserved phenylalanine or tryptophan, so it likely reflects a read error. The chain combines TRBV5-4 with TRBJ2-5, with 7 bases lining up with TRBD2. The CDR3 is made up of 15 amino acids. V lost 4 bases, J lost 5 bases, and 11 bases stayed unmatched. CDR1 and CDR2 (germline): SGHNT, YYREEE (reference sequence). CDR3 in DNA: TGTGCCAGCAGCCCGGGGGGAGGGAATGGTGAGACCCAGTACTCT. It translates to CASSPGGGNGETQYS.

Notes on this clonotype: Sequence at one end of the junction differs from germline and may be a read error. The V call is TRBV11-3, the J call TRBJ2-1; a weak D match, TRBD2 (5 bases). Per germline, CDR1 SGHNT and CDR2 YENEEA. There are 15 residues in the CDR3. The CDR3 region is CGSNLAAAARGEQFF. In DNA, the CDR3 is TGTGGCAGCAACTTGGCAGCGGCTGCCCGGGGTGAACAGTTCTTC. Combining the CDR3 with reference TRBV11-3 and TRBJ2-1 gives the whole variable domain EAGVVQSPRYKIIEKKQPVAFWCNPISGHNTLYWYLQNLGQGPELLIRYENEEAVDDSQLPKDRFSAERLKGVDSTLKIQPAELGDSAVYLCGSNLAAAARGEQFFGPGTRLTVL.

This clonotype was recorded many times. The gene calls are TRBV28 and TRBJ2-1; 12 positions agree with TRBD2. The germline V gene encodes CDR1 MDHEN and CDR2 SYDVKM. V was clipped by 3 bases and J by 7 bases; unmatched bases: 10. The CDR3 is 17 amino acids. The CDR3 protein is CASSFWTSGAKENEQFF. Written as DNA, the CDR3 is TGTGCCAGCAGTTTCTGGACTAGCGGGGCCAAGGAGAATGAGCAGTTCTTC.

Points on this clonotype: This is likely a read error, given that the CDR3 carries no conserved phenylalanine or tryptophan at its end. The DNA is left out, because the CDR3 cannot be placed on it with certainty; the CDR3 is given as TCRdb lists it. The chain combines TRBV11-2 with TRBJ2-7; the listed D gene, TRBD1, was not tested against the DNA. Ends included, the CDR3 has 14 residues. The germline CDR1 and CDR2 sequences are SGHAT and FQNNGV. CDR3 protein: CASSPPSGVSEKYL.

In the case of this clonotype: Relative to the germline gene, one junction end is altered; a read error may explain this. The V call is TRBV28, the J call TRBJ2-7; TRBD2 aligns across 11 bases. The CDR3 extends over 16 amino acids. CDR1 and CDR2 from the germline V gene are MDHEN and SYDVKM. CDR3 amino acids: CPGGTSGTGLGYDQYF. CDR3 coding DNA: TGCCCCGGCGGGACTAGCGGCACGGGCTTGGGGTACGACCAGTACTTC.

This clonotype showed up just once. The junction shows a germline mismatch at one end, possibly a read error. The V call is TRBV4-2, the J call TRBJ2-1; tentatively, D is TRBD2 (6 bases). CDR3 length: 16 amino acids. Germline CDR1 is LGHNA and CDR2 is YNFKEQ. CDR3 coding DNA: TGTGCCAGCAGTCAAGCCGACCGGGAGCCCCGGGGTGAGCACTTCTTC. As protein: CASSQADREPRGEHFF.

This clonotype was counted a single time. Its ends do not fully match the called genes, so a read error is possible. The chain employs TRBV11-3 and TRBJ2-1; 10 bases are a match to TRBD2. This CDR3 contains 15 residues. Germline V gene lookup returns CDR1 SGHNT and CDR2 YENEEA. This CDR3 is CAGSLGTSGKLEKFF. The CDR3 nucleotides are TGTGCCGGCAGCTTAGGAACTAGCGGGAAGCTTGAGAAGTTTTTC.

This chain uses TRBV6-5 with TRBJ2-3; 7 bases map to TRBD2. Germline assignment: CDR1 MNHEY and CDR2 SVGAGI. The CDR3 consists of 15 residues. V trimming: 11 bases; J trimming: 1 base; junction bases outside the gene matches: 12. CDR3 loop: CACNPRAGGTDTQYF. As DNA, the CDR3 is TGTGCCTGCAATCCACGGGCGGGAGGCACAGATACGCAGTATTTT.

The CDR3 protein is CSAISPGLAGGPGLDEQYF. CDR3 nucleotide sequence: TGCAGTGCTATTTCTCCGGGACTAGCGGGAGGGCCCGGTCTTGACGAGCAGTACTTC. The chain couples TRBV20-1 to TRBJ2-7; TRBD2 matches at 16 bases. The CDR3 consists of 19 residues. From germline, CDR1 is DFQATT and CDR2 SNEGSKA (reference sequence). The ends lost 4 bases at V and 5 bases at J; junction bases unmatched: 17.

The chain joins TRBV10-3 to TRBJ1-2, with D possibly matching TRBD1 (5 bases). This CDR3 has 14 amino acids. Germline lookup yields CDR1 ENHRY and CDR2 SYGVKD. The germline V and J ends were trimmed by 6 bases and 5 bases, with 16 bases remaining between them. The CDR3 DNA follows: TGTGCCATCAGACCGATAGGGGTTAAGTATGGCTACACCTTC. This encodes CAIRPIGVKYGYTF.

In regard to this clonotype: Compared with germline, one end of the junction differs, possibly owing to a read error. The chain combines TRBV5-5 with TRBJ2-2, with unresolved D. The CDR3 is 16 residues long. Germline assignment: CDR1 SGHKS and CDR2 YYEKEE (reference sequence). The CDR3 loop is CDSSYSGGSNTGELFF. Here the CDR3 DNA reads TGTGACAGCAGCTATTCGGGTGGCTCTAACACCGGGGAGCTGTTTTTT.

Comments on this clonotype: Lacking the conserved final phenylalanine or tryptophan, this CDR3 likely reflects a read error. Because the CDR3's place on the DNA is in doubt, the DNA is left out and the CDR3 is given as listed by TCRdb. CDR3 protein: CAISEGRDPRRKL. This chain uses TRBV10-3 with TRBJ2-7; the table gives TRBD1 as D, unverified against the DNA. Germline-derived CDR1 and CDR2 are ENHRY and SYGVKD. The CDR3 is 13 amino acids in total, end residues counted.

As to this clonotype: The junction departs from germline at one end; a sequencing error may be responsible. V gene TRBV12-3 or TRBV12-4 combines with J gene TRBJ1-2, with D unresolved. This CDR3 has 15 residues. The CDR3 here is CASSLWQITYYGYTF. CDR3 sequence (DNA): TGTGCCAGTAGTTTGTGGCAGATAACGTACTATGGCTACACCTTC.